The clone carrying this T cell receptor beta chain was recorded many times. Its target is unknown. Amplification targeted TCR beta CDR3 regions from RNA transcripts. During a first-round RT-PCR of the TCR CDR3, the HTBI primer set was used. MiXCR, applied by TCRdb to the multiplex PCR reads, yields one record per CDR3 protein. This table has about 400,000 distinct CDR3 sequences, around 16% appearing once. This entry belongs to a study of T cells in Graves' hyperthyroidism and ophthalmopathy. General study results and limits: A median around 6 months before onset, the model predicted ophthalmopathy.

Trimming at V came to 5 bases and at J to 6 bases, leaving 9 bases not matched to a gene. Germline-derived CDR1 and CDR2 are SGHVS and FNYEAQ. This CDR3 contains 14 residues. The patients, who ranged from 18 to 65 in age, presented with newly diagnosed hyperthyroidism lasting under 2 months. The PBMCs were sourced from fresh peripheral blood (about 10 ml). Sample: blood. The TCR sequence derives from a woman aged 18 to 35 with Graves' hyperthyroidism. The chain carries TRBV7-6 and TRBJ2-7; 8 bases are a match to TRBD1. The CDR3 sequence is CASSQSVTGGEQYF. The CDR3 nucleotides are TGTGCCAGCAGCCAATCCGTTACAGGGGGCGAGCAGTACTTC. Combining the CDR3 with reference TRBV7-6 and TRBJ2-7 gives the whole variable domain GAGVSQSPRYKVTKRGQDVALRCDPISGHVSLYWYRQALGQGPEFLTYFNYEAQQDKSGLPNDRFSAERPEGSISTLTIQRTEQRDSAMYRCASSQSVTGGEQYFGPGTRLTVT.